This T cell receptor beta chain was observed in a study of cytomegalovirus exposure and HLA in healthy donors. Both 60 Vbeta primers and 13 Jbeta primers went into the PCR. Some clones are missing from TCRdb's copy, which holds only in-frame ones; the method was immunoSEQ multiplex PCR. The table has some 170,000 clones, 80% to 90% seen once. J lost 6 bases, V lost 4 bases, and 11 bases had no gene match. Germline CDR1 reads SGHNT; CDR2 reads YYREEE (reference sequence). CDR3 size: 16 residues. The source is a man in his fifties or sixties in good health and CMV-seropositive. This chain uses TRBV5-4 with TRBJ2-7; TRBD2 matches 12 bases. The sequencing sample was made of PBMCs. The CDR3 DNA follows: TGTGCCAGCAGCACCACTACTAGCGGGGGGACGGCCGAGCAGTACTTC. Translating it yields CASSTTTSGGTAEQYF.